What follows is one T cell receptor beta chain and its context. A universal primer site was created by template switching, with the cDNA bearing unique molecular identifiers. TCRdb ran MiXCR on the 5' RACE reads and lists one entry per CDR3 protein. The sample has approximately 350,000 distinct CDR3 sequences, 10% to 15% seen once. This CDR3 spans 12 amino acids. Per the germline V gene, CDR1 is MDHEN and CDR2 is SYDVKM. V shed 7 bases and J shed 7 bases, with 10 bases lying between them. The data were obtained in a study of identical twins. These records were also assigned to another study, of yellow fever vaccine responses in identical twins.

This chain links TRBV28 with TRBJ1-4; no reliable D call. The receptor comes from a woman aged 18-29 years in good health. Sequencing used CD8+ T cells sorted from blood. This CDR3 is CASKQLGEKLFF. The CDR3 nucleotides read TGTGCCAGCAAACAGTTAGGTGAAAAACTGTTTTTT.